The 20 T cell receptor beta chains in this list originate from one sample, sequenced in a study of cytomegalovirus exposure and HLA in healthy donors. The PCR had 60 Vbeta and 13 Jbeta primers. The assay was immunoSEQ multiplex PCR, and TCRdb's table has in-frame clones only and misses some. Of about 77,000 clones in the sample, around three quarters were seen once. Sequenced: PBMCs. These TCRs come from a man between 40 and 49 years old in good health and CMV-seronegative.

V is TRBV7-2 and J is TRBJ2-7, with D tentatively TRBD2 (7 bases). Germline CDR1 and CDR2: SGHTA and FQGNSA. This CDR3 has 14 residues. V shed 8 bases and J shed 3 bases, with 17 bases lying between them. The CDR3: CASELGGAGYEQYF. DNA for the CDR3: TGTGCCAGCGAATTGGGGGGGGCGGGCTACGAGCAGTACTTC.

The CDR3 spells CASGPGGYGYTF. In nucleotides, the CDR3 is TGTGCTAGTGGCCCGGGGGGGTATGGCTACACCTTC. The chain couples TRBV12-5 to TRBJ1-2; tentatively, D is TRBD1 (5 bases). This CDR3 is 12 amino acids long. CDR1 and CDR2 from the germline V gene are LGHNT and FRNRAP. Trimming removed 6 bases at V and 5 bases at J, with 10 bases between. Full variable domain (remainder filled in from reference TRBV12-5 and TRBJ1-2): DARVTQTPRHKVTEMGQEVTMRCQPILGHNTVFWYRQTMMQGLELLAYFRNRAPLDDSGMPKDRFSAEMPDATLATLKIQPSEPRDSAVYFCASGPGGYGYTFGSGTRLTVV.

The chain couples TRBV7-2 to TRBJ2-7, with 7 bases identical to TRBD1. The ends lost 7 bases at V and 1 base at J; junction bases unmatched: 4. This CDR3 spans 13 amino acids. Germline CDR1 is SGHTA and CDR2 is FQGNSA. The CDR3 is CASTGRGSYEQYF. The CDR3 DNA reads TGTGCCAGCACCGGCAGGGGGTCCTACGAGCAGTACTTC. The full variable domain, rest sourced from reference TRBV7-2 and TRBJ2-7, is GAGVSQSPSNKVTEKGKDVELRCDPISGHTALYWYRQSLGQGLEFLIYFQGNSAPDKSGLPSDRFSAERTGGSVSTLTIQRTQQEDSAVYLCASTGRGSYEQYFGPGTRLTVT.

The chain joins TRBV5-1 to TRBJ2-1, with D unresolved. Trimming stripped 4 bases from V and 4 bases from J, with 15 bases between. CDR3 length equals 15 residues. The germline V gene has CDR1 SGHRS and CDR2 YFSETQ. DNA for the CDR3: TGCGCCAGCAGCCCCGAAGAGGCCCGATACAATGAGCAGTTCTTC. It yields the protein CASSPEEARYNEQFF.

This sequence joins TRBV5-1 and TRBJ2-7; maybe TRBD1 (5 bases). V was trimmed by 4 bases and J by 1 base, leaving 9 bases between them. The CDR3 loop spans 13 amino acids. Germline V gene lookup returns CDR1 SGHRS and CDR2 YFSETQ. CDR3 residues: CASSRGESYEQYF. The CDR3 region has the DNA TGCGCCAGCAGCAGGGGTGAGTCCTACGAGCAGTACTTC.

V usage is TRBV6-1 and J usage is TRBJ2-3; D is unresolved. The CDR3 runs 14 residues. Germline CDR1 reads MNHNS; CDR2 reads SASEGT. V gave up 5 bases and J gave up 2 bases, with 11 bases separating them. CDR3 coding DNA: TGTGCCAGCAGTCCAGCGATCATCACAGATACGCAGTATTTT. It translates to CASSPAIITDTQYF.

The chain employs TRBV6-5 and TRBJ2-1; 7 nucleotides line up with TRBD2. V lost 5 bases and J lost 5; bases outside the gene matches: 6. CDR1 and CDR2 from the germline V gene are MNHEY and SVGAGI. The CDR3 runs 14 residues. The CDR3 region is CASSTVSGHNEQFF. The CDR3 DNA is TGTGCCAGCAGTACCGTTAGCGGGCACAATGAGCAGTTCTTC.

This clone has only a few counts. The CDR3 nucleotides are TGTGCCAGCAGTTTAGGAGGCGGGACCCCCTACGAGCAGTACTTC. This codes for CASSLGGGTPYEQYF. V gene TRBV28 combines with J gene TRBJ2-7; the D gene is possibly TRBD2 (6 bases). This CDR3 region has 15 residues. Germline CDR1 MDHEN, CDR2 SYDVKM. With 2 bases removed from V and 2 bases from J, the gap between germline ends came to 13 bases.

The rearrangement joins TRBV13 to TRBJ2-1; 13 positions match TRBD2. V lost 4 bases and J lost 0; bases outside the gene matches: 9. The CDR3 is 19 amino acids. CDR1 is PRHDT, CDR2 FYEKMQ, per germline (reference sequence). CDR3 coding DNA: TGTGCCAGCAGCTCAGCAACTAGCGGGAGGGCGAGCTCCTACAATGAGCAGTTCTTC. Translated: CASSSATSGRASSYNEQFF. The whole variable domain, remainder taken from reference TRBV13 and TRBJ2-1, is AAGVIQSPRHLIKEKRETATLKCYPIPRHDTVYWYQQGPGQDPQFLISFYEKMQSDKGSIPDRFSAQQFSDYHSELNMSSLELGDSALYFCASSSATSGRASSYNEQFFGPGTRLTVL.

The rearrangement joins TRBV27 to TRBJ2-7, with 12 bases identical to TRBD1. The J segment lost 3 bases and the V segment lost 5 bases, leaving 5 bases of the junction unmatched. Germline V gives CDR1 MNHEY, CDR2 SMNVEV (reference sequence). The CDR3 runs to 15 residues. This CDR3 is CASSPGTGGHYEQYF. In DNA form, the CDR3 reads TGTGCCAGCAGTCCCGGGACAGGGGGCCACTACGAGCAGTACTTC.

This chain links TRBV9 with TRBJ1-1, with 7 bases identical to TRBD1. There are 14 residues in the CDR3. V lost 6 bases to trimming and J lost 2 bases; unmatched junction nucleotides: 7. Looked up from germline, CDR1 is SGDLS and CDR2 is YYNGEE. CDR3 sequence reads: CASTLGGGNTEAFF. In DNA form, the CDR3 reads TGTGCCAGCACCCTCGGAGGGGGCAACACTGAAGCTTTCTTT.

V is TRBV1 and J is TRBJ2-4; TRBD2 reflects the table's D call only, with no check against the DNA. TRBV1 is described as a pseudogene. The CDR3 has 13 residues. The CDR3, as DNA: TGCACCAGCCGAGGACTTTTCAAAAACATTCAGTACTTC. Its translation is CTSRGLFKNIQYF.

The J gene is TRBJ1-3, the V gene TRBV28; a possible D gene is TRBD1 (5 bases). The CDR3 spans 16 residues. The germline V and J ends were trimmed by 6 bases and 1 base, with 16 bases remaining between them. Germline V gives CDR1 MDHEN, CDR2 SYDVKM. DNA of the CDR3: TGTGCCAGCAGCCCTTGGGGGACTTCTTCTGGAAACACCATATATTTT. This sequence encodes CASSPWGTSSGNTIYF.

This chain connects TRBV28 to TRBJ1-5, with D perhaps matching TRBD1 (5 bases). This CDR3 is 13 amino acids long. Germline values: CDR1 MDHEN, CDR2 SYDVKM. Trimming shortened V by 6 bases and J by 6 bases, and 12 bases separated the two germline ends. Written as DNA, the CDR3 is TGTGCCAGCAGCTTACCGGGGGGTCAGCCCCAGCATTTT. The encoded protein is CASSLPGGQPQHF. Full variable domain (missing parts from reference TRBV28 and TRBJ1-5): DVKVTQSSRYLVKRTGEKVFLECVQDMDHENMFWYRQDPGLGLRLIYFSYDVKMKEKGDIPEGYSVSREKKERFSLILESASTNQTSMYLCASSLPGGQPQHFGDGTRLSIL.

A few counts support this clone. This sequence joins TRBV4-1 and TRBJ2-2, with D tentatively TRBD1 (5 bases). Germline CDR1 is MGHRA and CDR2 is YSYEKL. The CDR3 contains 15 residues. V was shortened by 4 bases and J by 2 bases, with 11 bases between the two germline ends. CDR3 DNA: TGCGCCAGCAGCCCATTGGACACTAACACCGGGGAGCTGTTTTTT. Translated: CASSPLDTNTGELFF.

The CDR3 loop is CAWNDRDTEAFF. The CDR3 nucleotides read TGTGCCTGGAACGACAGGGACACTGAAGCTTTCTTT. The rearrangement links TRBV30 to TRBJ1-1; TRBD1 agrees at 7 bases. The germline gives CDR1 GTSNPN, CDR2 SVGIG (reference sequence). The V segment lost 4 bases and the J segment 3 bases; nucleotides outside the gene matches: 2. The CDR3 runs to 12 residues.

In regard to this clone: Other DNA sequences within the sample encode an identical CDR3. This rearrangement joins TRBV30 to TRBJ1-5; D is uncertain. This CDR3 contains 13 residues. V was shortened by 0 bases and J by 0 bases, with 3 bases between the two germline ends. Germline CDR1 reads GTSNPN; CDR2 reads SVGIG (reference sequence). CDR3 in DNA: TGTGCCTGGAGTGTCGGTAGCAATCAGCCCCAGCATTTT. It yields the protein CAWSVGSNQPQHF.

J is TRBJ2-3 and V is TRBV2, with TRBD2 matching over 9 bases. Germline values: CDR1 SNHLY, CDR2 FYNNEI. The CDR3 contains 16 residues. J gave up 3 bases and V 1 base, and 5 bases lay outside the gene matches. CDR3: CASSEEAGGLTDTQYF. CDR3 coding DNA: TGTGCCAGCAGTGAAGAGGCGGGAGGGTTGACAGATACGCAGTATTTT.

The chain has TRBV30 and TRBJ1-4, with D possibly TRBD1 on 5 matching bases. CDR3 length equals 14 residues. Per the germline V gene, CDR1 is GTSNPN and CDR2 is SVGIG (reference sequence). The ends were cut back, 3 bases at V and 8 bases at J, with 16 bases in the middle. The CDR3 nucleotides read TGTGCCTGGAGGAAGGGGCTAGGCGAGGAAAAACTGTTTTTT. This encodes CAWRKGLGEEKLFF.

The genes are TRBV28 and TRBJ1-2, with 7 positions matching TRBD1. With 5 bases clipped from V and 5 bases from J, the junction kept 11 bases outside the gene matches. The CDR3 extends over 15 amino acids. Germline assignment: CDR1 MDHEN and CDR2 SYDVKM. The DNA of the CDR3 is TGTGCCAGCAGTAACGGACAGGATAAAGGGTATGGCTACACCTTC. It is translated as CASSNGQDKGYGYTF.